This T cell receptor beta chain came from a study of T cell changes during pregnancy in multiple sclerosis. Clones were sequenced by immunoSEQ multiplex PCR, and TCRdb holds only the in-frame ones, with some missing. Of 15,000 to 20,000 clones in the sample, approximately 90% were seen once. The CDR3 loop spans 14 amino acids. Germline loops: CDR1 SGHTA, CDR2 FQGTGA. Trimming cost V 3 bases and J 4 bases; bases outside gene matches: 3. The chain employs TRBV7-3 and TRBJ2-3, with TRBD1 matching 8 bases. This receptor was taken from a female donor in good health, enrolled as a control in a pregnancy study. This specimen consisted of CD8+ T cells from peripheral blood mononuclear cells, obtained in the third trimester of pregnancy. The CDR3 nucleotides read TGTGCCAGCAGCTTTGGACAGGGCTCAGATACGCAGTATTTT. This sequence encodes CASSFGQGSDTQYF.